Below, one TCR beta chain is given with its context. Its specificity is unknown. The sample is drawn from a study of CD4 T cells in relation to SARS-CoV-2 and coronaviruses. Study-level information: TCR beta CDR3s were sequenced after approximately ten-day antigen culture of PBMCs.

CDR3 size: 15 residues. Trimming cost V 5 bases and J 6 bases; bases outside gene matches: 13. Germline CDR1 SGHVS, CDR2 FQNEAQ. For 10 days, 10^5 sorted CD4+ cells grew with T cell-depleted PBMCs and CEF. Naive and memory CD4+ T cells were cultured with CEF, then survey-sequenced. TCRdb's copy holds only in-frame clones and misses some; the assay was immunoSEQ multiplex PCR. The sample contains about 36,000 clones, more than 65% of which appear only once. The sequence came from an adult with COVID-19. Sequenced input: memory CD4+ T cells from PBMCs, cultured in vitro. The rearrangement links TRBV7-8 to TRBJ2-7; 7 bases fit TRBD1. As DNA, the CDR3 is TGTGCCAGCAGCAACGTAGGTAGGGGGCCCCTCGAGCAGTACTTC. Protein product: CASSNVGRGPLEQYF.